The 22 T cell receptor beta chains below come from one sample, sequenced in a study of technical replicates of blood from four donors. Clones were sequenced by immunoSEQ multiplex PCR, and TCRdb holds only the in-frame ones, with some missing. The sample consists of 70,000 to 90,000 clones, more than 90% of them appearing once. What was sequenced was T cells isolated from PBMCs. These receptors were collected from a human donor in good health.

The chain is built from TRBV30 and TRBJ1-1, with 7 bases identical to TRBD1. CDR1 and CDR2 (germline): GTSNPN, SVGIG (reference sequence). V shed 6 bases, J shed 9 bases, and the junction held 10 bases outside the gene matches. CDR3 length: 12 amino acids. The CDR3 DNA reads TGTGCCTGCCAGCCTACAGGGGAGAAAGCTTTCTTT. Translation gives CACQPTGEKAFF.

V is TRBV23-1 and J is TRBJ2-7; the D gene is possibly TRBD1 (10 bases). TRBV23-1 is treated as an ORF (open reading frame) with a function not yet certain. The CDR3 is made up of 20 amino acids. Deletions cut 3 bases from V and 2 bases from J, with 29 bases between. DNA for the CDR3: TGCGCCAGCAGTCAGCGAGGGCGGGGGGGACAGGGGATTATCCCCTACGAGCAGTACTTC. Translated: CASSQRGRGGQGIIPYEQYF.

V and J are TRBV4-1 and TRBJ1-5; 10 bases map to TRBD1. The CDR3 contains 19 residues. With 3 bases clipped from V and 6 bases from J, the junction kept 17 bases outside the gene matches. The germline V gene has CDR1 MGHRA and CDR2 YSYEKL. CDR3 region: CASSQTGTGAGLGLQPQHF. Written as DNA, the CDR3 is TGCGCCAGCAGCCAGACCGGGACAGGGGCTGGCCTGGGTCTTCAGCCCCAGCATTTT.

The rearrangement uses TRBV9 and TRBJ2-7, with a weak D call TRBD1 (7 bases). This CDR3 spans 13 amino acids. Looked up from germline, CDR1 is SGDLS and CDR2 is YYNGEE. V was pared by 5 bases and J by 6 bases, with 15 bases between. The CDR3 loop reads CASSRRQGGEQYF. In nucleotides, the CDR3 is TGTGCCAGCAGTCGACGACAGGGAGGCGAGCAGTACTTC. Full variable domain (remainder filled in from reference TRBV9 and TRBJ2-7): DSGVTQTPKHLITATGQRVTLRCSPRSGDLSVYWYQQSLDQGLQFLIQYYNGEERAKGNILERFSAQQFPDLHSELNLSSLELGDSALYFCASSRRQGGEQYFGPGTRLTVT.

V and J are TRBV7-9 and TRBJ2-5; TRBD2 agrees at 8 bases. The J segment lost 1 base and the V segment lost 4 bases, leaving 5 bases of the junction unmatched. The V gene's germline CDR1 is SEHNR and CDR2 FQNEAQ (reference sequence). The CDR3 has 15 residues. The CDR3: CASSSNSGSQETQYF. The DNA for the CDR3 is TGTGCCAGCAGCTCGAACAGCGGGAGCCAAGAGACCCAGTACTTC.

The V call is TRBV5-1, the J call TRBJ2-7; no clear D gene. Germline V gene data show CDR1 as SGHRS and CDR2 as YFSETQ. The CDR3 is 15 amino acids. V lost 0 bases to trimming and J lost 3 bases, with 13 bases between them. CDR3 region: CASSLDRRPDYEQYF. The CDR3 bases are TGCGCCAGCAGCTTGGATCGCAGGCCGGACTACGAGCAGTACTTC.

The CDR3 DNA reads TGTGCCAGCAGTTACAATGGACAGGGCTACGAGCAGTACTTC. The encoded protein is CASSYNGQGYEQYF. V gene TRBV6-6 combines with J gene TRBJ2-7, with TRBD1 matching over 8 bases. The CDR3 loop spans 14 amino acids. CDR1 and CDR2 (germline): MNHNY, SVGAGI (reference sequence). J gave up 3 bases and V 2 bases, and 3 bases lay outside the gene matches.

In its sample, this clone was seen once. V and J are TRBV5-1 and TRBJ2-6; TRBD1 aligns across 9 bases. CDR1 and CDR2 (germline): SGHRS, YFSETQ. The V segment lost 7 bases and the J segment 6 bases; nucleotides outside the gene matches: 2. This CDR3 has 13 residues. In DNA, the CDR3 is TGCGCCAGCGGGACAGGGTTGGCCAACGTCCTGACTTTC. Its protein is CASGTGLANVLTF.

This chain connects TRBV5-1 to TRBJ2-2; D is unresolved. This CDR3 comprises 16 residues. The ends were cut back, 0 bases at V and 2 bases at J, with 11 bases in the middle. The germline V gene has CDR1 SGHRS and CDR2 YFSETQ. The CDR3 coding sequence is TGCGCCAGCAGCTTGGTTTCGAGTGCCAACACCGGGGAGCTGTTTTTT. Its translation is CASSLVSSANTGELFF.

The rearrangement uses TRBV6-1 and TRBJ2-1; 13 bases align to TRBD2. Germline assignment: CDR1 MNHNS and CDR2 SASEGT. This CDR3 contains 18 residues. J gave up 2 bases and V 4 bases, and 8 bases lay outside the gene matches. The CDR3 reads CASSGGGTSGTTYNEQFF. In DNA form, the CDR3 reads TGTGCCAGCAGTGGAGGGGGGACTAGCGGGACTACCTACAATGAGCAGTTCTTC.

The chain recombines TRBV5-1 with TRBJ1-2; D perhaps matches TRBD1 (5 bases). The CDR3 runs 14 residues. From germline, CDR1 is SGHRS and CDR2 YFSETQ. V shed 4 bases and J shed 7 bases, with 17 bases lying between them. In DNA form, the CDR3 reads TGCGCCAGCAGCCCCGGGGAGGGACGGCGTGGCTACACCTTC. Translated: CASSPGEGRRGYTF. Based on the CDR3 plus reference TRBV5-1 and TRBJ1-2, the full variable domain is KAGVTQTPRYLIKTRGQQVTLSCSPISGHRSVSWYQQTPGQGLQFLFEYFSETQRNKGNFPGRFSGRQFSNSRSEMNVSTLELGDSALYLCASSPGEGRRGYTFGSGTRLTVV.

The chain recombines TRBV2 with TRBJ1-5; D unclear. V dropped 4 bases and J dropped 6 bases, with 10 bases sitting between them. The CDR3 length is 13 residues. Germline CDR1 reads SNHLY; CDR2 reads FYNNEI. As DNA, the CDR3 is TGTGCCAGCAGTGGAGGGTCTTCTCAGCCCCAGCATTTT. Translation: CASSGGSSQPQHF. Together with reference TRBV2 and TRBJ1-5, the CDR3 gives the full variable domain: EPEVTQTPSHQVTQMGQEVILRCVPISNHLYFYWYRQILGQKVEFLVSFYNNEISEKSEIFDDQFSVERPDGSNFTLKIRSTKLEDSAMYFCASSGGSSQPQHFGDGTRLSIL.

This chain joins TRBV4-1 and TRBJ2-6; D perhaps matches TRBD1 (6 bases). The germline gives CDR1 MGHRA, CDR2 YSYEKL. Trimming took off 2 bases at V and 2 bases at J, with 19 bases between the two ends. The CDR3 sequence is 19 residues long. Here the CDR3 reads CASSQSRGISHPGANVLTF. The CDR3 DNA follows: TGCGCCAGCAGCCAAAGTAGGGGGATAAGCCACCCTGGGGCCAACGTCCTGACTTTC.

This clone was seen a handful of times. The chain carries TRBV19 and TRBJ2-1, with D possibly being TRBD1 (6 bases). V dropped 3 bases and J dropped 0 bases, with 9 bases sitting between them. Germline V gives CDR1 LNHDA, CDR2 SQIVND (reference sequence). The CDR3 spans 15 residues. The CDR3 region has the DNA TGTGCCAGTAGTATGAGGGGGAGCTCCTACAATGAGCAGTTCTTC. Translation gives CASSMRGSSYNEQFF.

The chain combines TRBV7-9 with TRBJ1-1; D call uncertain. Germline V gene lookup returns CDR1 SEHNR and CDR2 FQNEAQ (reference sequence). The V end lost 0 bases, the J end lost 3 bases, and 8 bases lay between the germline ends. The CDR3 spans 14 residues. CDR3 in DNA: TGTGCCAGCAGCTTAGCGAGGGCAGACACTGAAGCTTTCTTT. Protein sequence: CASSLARADTEAFF. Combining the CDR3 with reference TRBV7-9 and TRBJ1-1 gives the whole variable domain DTGVSQNPRHKITKRGQNVTFRCDPISEHNRLYWYRQTLGQGPEFLTYFQNEAQLEKSRLLSDRFSAERPKGSFSTLEIQRTEQGDSAMYLCASSLARADTEAFFGQGTRLTVV.

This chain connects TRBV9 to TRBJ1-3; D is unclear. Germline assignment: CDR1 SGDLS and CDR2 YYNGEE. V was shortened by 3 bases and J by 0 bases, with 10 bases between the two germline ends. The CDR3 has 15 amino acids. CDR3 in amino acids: CASSGDAYSGNTIYF. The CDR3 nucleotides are TGTGCCAGCAGCGGAGATGCATACTCTGGAAACACCATATATTTT.

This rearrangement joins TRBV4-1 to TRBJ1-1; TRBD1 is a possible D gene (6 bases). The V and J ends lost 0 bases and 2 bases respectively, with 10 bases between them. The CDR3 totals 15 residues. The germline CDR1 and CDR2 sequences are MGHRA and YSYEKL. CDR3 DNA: TGCGCCAGCAGCCAAGATGGGGGCGGTAACACTGAAGCTTTCTTT. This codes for CASSQDGGGNTEAFF.

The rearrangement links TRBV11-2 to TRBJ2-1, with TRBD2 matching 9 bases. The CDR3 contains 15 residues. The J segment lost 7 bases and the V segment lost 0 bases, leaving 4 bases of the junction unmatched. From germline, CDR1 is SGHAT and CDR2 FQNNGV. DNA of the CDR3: TGTGCCAGCAGCTTAGAGGCGGGAGGGAGTAATGAGCAGTTCTTC. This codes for CASSLEAGGSNEQFF.

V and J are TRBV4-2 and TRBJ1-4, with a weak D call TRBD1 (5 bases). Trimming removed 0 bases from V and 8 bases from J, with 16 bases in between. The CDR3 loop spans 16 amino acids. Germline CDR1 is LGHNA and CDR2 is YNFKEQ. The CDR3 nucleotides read TGTGCCAGCAGCCAAGAGGAGCGGGGCGGTGGGGAAAAACTGTTTTTT. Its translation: CASSQEERGGGEKLFF.

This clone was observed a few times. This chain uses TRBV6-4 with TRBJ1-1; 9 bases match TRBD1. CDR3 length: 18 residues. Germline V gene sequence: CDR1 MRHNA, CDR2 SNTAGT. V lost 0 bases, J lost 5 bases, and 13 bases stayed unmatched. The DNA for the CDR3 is TGTGCCAGCAGTGACTCGGGGGCCGGGACAGGGATTCGTACTGAAGCTTTCTTT. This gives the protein CASSDSGAGTGIRTEAFF.

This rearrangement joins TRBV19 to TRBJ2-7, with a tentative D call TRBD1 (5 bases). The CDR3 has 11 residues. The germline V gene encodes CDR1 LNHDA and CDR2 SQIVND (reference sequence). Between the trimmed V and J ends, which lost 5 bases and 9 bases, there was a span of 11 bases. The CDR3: CASSAGHLQYF. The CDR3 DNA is TGTGCCAGTAGTGCCGGACACCTGCAGTACTTC.

The CDR3 DNA reads as TGTGCCAGCAGTTCCAGTCGGTTAGGGGCGGTCGAGCAGTACTTC. Encoded protein: CASSSSRLGAVEQYF. The rearrangement links TRBV6-6 to TRBJ2-7; a possible D gene is TRBD1 (5 bases). The V gene lost 4 bases and the J gene lost 6 bases, with 19 bases spanning the gap. The CDR3 totals 15 residues. The germline CDR1 and CDR2 sequences are MNHNY and SVGAGI (reference sequence).